Presented here are 30 T cell receptor beta chains from one specimen sequenced in a study of PD-1 blockade in mismatch repair-deficient tumors. Sequenced by immunoSEQ multiplex PCR; TCRdb stores in-frame clones only, minus some. The sample lists roughly 130,000 clones, roughly 90% seen once, with 12% in the top ten. Sequences were derived from peripheral blood, sampled just over 70 weeks after starting pembrolizumab. These receptors all come from an adult with mismatch repair-deficient cancer.

The J gene is TRBJ2-2, the V gene TRBV10-3; D gene unclear. Germline V CDR1 and CDR2: ENHRY, SYGVKD. The V end was cut by 4 bases, the J end by 9 bases, with 15 bases between. This CDR3 is 14 amino acids long. CDR3 DNA sequence: TGTGCCATCAGTGCGGTCTTCACCGGGCGGGAGCTGTTTTTT. Its protein product is CAISAVFTGRELFF.

The V call is TRBV9, the J call TRBJ2-5, with 15 bases matching TRBD2. The CDR3 spans 15 residues. Germline lookup yields CDR1 SGDLS and CDR2 YYNGEE. V lost 5 bases to trimming and J lost 6 bases; unmatched junction nucleotides: 5. The CDR3 DNA reads as TGTGCCAGCAGTTTTGGACTAGCGGGAGGGCAGACCCAGTACTTC. It encodes CASSFGLAGGQTQYF. Based on the CDR3 plus reference TRBV9 and TRBJ2-5, the full variable domain is DSGVTQTPKHLITATGQRVTLRCSPRSGDLSVYWYQQSLDQGLQFLIQYYNGEERAKGNILERFSAQQFPDLHSELNLSSLELGDSALYFCASSFGLAGGQTQYFGPGTRLLVL.

The V gene is TRBV4-2, the J gene TRBJ2-5; tentative D call: TRBD2 (6 bases). Germline CDR1 and CDR2: LGHNA and YNFKEQ. V shed 1 base and J shed 4 bases, with 13 bases lying between them. This CDR3 is built from 15 residues. CDR3 in DNA: TGTGCCAGCAGCCAAGGGAGTGGGGGGAGAGAGACCCAGTACTTC. The encoded protein is CASSQGSGGRETQYF.

The chain is built from TRBV29-1 and TRBJ2-1; TRBD2 aligns across 9 bases. CDR1 SQVTM and CDR2 ANQGSEA come from the germline V gene. The J segment lost 6 bases and the V segment lost 6 bases, leaving 9 bases of the junction unmatched. This CDR3 spans 14 amino acids. CDR3 sequence: CSVWGTSSPNEQFF. The CDR3 nucleotides read TGCAGCGTCTGGGGGACTAGCTCCCCCAATGAGCAGTTCTTC.

This chain uses TRBV5-4 with TRBJ2-7, with 7 positions matching TRBD2. The germline V gene encodes CDR1 SGHNT and CDR2 YYREEE (reference sequence). CDR3 length equals 17 residues. The V and J ends lost 0 bases and 5 bases, in that order; junction bases with no gene match: 14. CDR3 in DNA: TGTGCCAGCAGCTTGGGGCCTCCGGGGGGACCCTACCACGAGCAGTACTTC. It specifies CASSLGPPGGPYHEQYF. The full variable domain, completed using reference TRBV5-4 and TRBJ2-7, is ETGVTQSPTHLIKTRGQQVTLRCSSQSGHNTVSWYQQALGQGPQFIFQYYREEENGRGNFPPRFSGLQFPNYSSELNVNALELDDSALYLCASSLGPPGGPYHEQYFGPGTRLTVT.

The chain links TRBV6-5 to TRBJ2-1; D may be TRBD2 (6 bases). Germline CDR1 MNHEY, CDR2 SVGAGI. The CDR3 extends over 13 amino acids. The V end was cut by 6 bases, the J end by 8 bases, with 14 bases between. The CDR3 DNA follows: TGTGCCAGCAGCCCGGCGGGAAGGGATGAGCAGTTCTTC. Translating gives CASSPAGRDEQFF.

The genes are TRBV4-1 and TRBJ2-7, with 7 positions matching TRBD1. Germline values: CDR1 MGHRA, CDR2 YSYEKL. J lost 4 bases, V lost 0 bases, and 3 bases had no gene match. CDR3 size: 14 residues. The CDR3 DNA is TGCGCCAGCAGCCAAGATATGGGACAGTACGAGCAGTACTTC. Encoded protein: CASSQDMGQYEQYF.

This chain links TRBV2 with TRBJ2-7, with 8 bases matching TRBD2. CDR1 and CDR2 from the germline V gene are SNHLY and FYNNEI. Trimming at V came to 4 bases and at J to 5 bases, leaving 7 bases not matched to a gene. The CDR3 has 14 residues. The CDR3 bases are TGTGCCAGCAGTGGGACTAGCAATTTACACGAGCAGTACTTC. This codes for CASSGTSNLHEQYF.

The chain employs TRBV5-1 and TRBJ2-7, with D hard to call. Germline CDR1 and CDR2: SGHRS and YFSETQ. This CDR3 comprises 15 residues. V was trimmed by 0 bases and J by 6 bases, leaving 16 bases between them. The CDR3 loop reads CASSLEMESFGEQYF. CDR3 bases: TGCGCCAGCAGCTTGGAAATGGAGTCTTTCGGCGAGCAGTACTTC.

V is TRBV18 and J is TRBJ2-7; TRBD2 aligns across 8 bases. V shed 2 bases and J 4 bases; nucleotides not matched to a gene: 7. The CDR3 loop spans 15 amino acids. From germline, CDR1 is KGHSH and CDR2 LQKENI. CDR3 nucleotide sequence: TGTGCCAGCTCACCAGGAGCGGGAGCGGGTTACGAGCAGTACTTC. Protein product: CASSPGAGAGYEQYF.

This sequence joins TRBV19 and TRBJ2-1; D uncertain. The germline V and J ends were trimmed by 1 base and 7 bases, with 5 bases remaining between them. In germline, CDR1 is LNHDA, CDR2 SQIVND (reference sequence). The CDR3 length is 12 residues. The CDR3 DNA reads as TGTGCCAGTAGTATAGCCTCGAATGAGCAGTTCTTC. Protein sequence: CASSIASNEQFF.

The gene calls are TRBV27 and TRBJ1-1; unclear D gene. This CDR3 spans 18 amino acids. From germline, CDR1 is MNHEY and CDR2 SMNVEV (reference sequence). V gave up 3 bases and J gave up 1 base, with 21 bases separating them. Here the CDR3 DNA reads TGTGCCAGCAGTTTCTCTCTCTTCAGTCTTTCTCAGAACACTGAAGCTTTCTTT. This encodes CASSFSLFSLSQNTEAFF.

The chain is built from TRBV6-5 and TRBJ1-2; D perhaps matches TRBD1 (6 bases). This CDR3 is built from 14 residues. V was cut by 6 bases and J by 3 bases, with 14 bases left in between. Germline CDR1 and CDR2: MNHEY and SVGAGI. The CDR3 DNA reads as TGTGCCAGCAGGAGGGGGTACGAGGACTATGGCTACACCTTC. The encoded protein is CASRRGYEDYGYTF.

This clone has a single count. This CDR3 is also generated by other DNA sequences in the sample. This sequence joins TRBV6-5 and TRBJ2-2; D is unresolved. V lost 0 bases and J lost 8, with 7 bases in between. The CDR3 consists of 13 residues. CDR1 and CDR2 from the germline V gene are MNHEY and SVGAGI. DNA of the CDR3: TGTGCCAGCAGTTACTCCCTGGCTGGGGAGCTGTTTTTT. It specifies CASSYSLAGELFF.

V is TRBV4-1 and J is TRBJ1-2; D call uncertain. The ends were cut back, 1 base at V and 1 base at J, with 7 bases in the middle. The CDR3 has 14 amino acids. Germline CDR1 and CDR2: MGHRA and YSYEKL. DNA for the CDR3: TGCGCCAGCAGCCAAGTTGACATTAACTATGGCTACACCTTC. Translated, it gives CASSQVDINYGYTF.

The chain links TRBV11-3 to TRBJ2-7; 11 nucleotides match TRBD2. The ends lost 5 bases at V and 6 bases at J; junction bases unmatched: 12. Looked up from germline, CDR1 is SGHNT and CDR2 is YENEEA. This CDR3 has 16 amino acids. As DNA, the CDR3 is TGTGCCAGCAGCAGCCGAACGACTAGCGGGACTGTCGAGCAGTACTTC. As protein: CASSSRTTSGTVEQYF. Filled out from reference TRBV11-3 and TRBJ2-7, the complete variable domain reads EAGVVQSPRYKIIEKKQPVAFWCNPISGHNTLYWYLQNLGQGPELLIRYENEEAVDDSQLPKDRFSAERLKGVDSTLKIQPAELGDSAVYLCASSSRTTSGTVEQYFGPGTRLTVT.

V is TRBV11-3 and J is TRBJ2-2, with unresolved D. Deletions cut 8 bases from V and 6 bases from J, with 4 bases between. Per germline, CDR1 SGHNT and CDR2 YENEEA. The length of the CDR3 is 10 residues. The CDR3 bases are TGTGCCAGCTCTTCCGGGGAGCTGTTTTTT. Translated: CASSSGELFF.

V is TRBV6-4 and J is TRBJ1-2; perhaps TRBD1 as D (5 bases). CDR3 length equals 12 residues. CDR1 is MRHNA and CDR2 is SNTAGT in the germline V gene. Trimming cost V 4 bases and J 4 bases, with 7 bases left between them. In nucleotides, the CDR3 is TGTGCCAGCAGTGGGGACGGCTATGGCTACACCTTC. It codes for CASSGDGYGYTF.

The CDR3 region is CATWTGEYNEQFF. CDR3 sequence (DNA): TGTGCCACCTGGACAGGGGAATACAATGAGCAGTTCTTC. The rearrangement joins TRBV10-3 to TRBJ2-1, with 9 bases matching TRBD1. Germline CDR1 ENHRY, CDR2 SYGVKD. This CDR3 region has 13 residues. Trimming cost V 10 bases and J 4 bases; bases outside gene matches: 5.

Here the CDR3 DNA reads TGCGCCAGCAGCCAAGAATATTGGGGTGGTAACTATGGCTACACCTTC. This codes for CASSQEYWGGNYGYTF. The J gene is TRBJ1-2, the V gene TRBV4-3, with D unresolved. This CDR3 contains 16 residues. Looked up from germline, CDR1 is LGHNA and CDR2 is YSLEER. Trimming removed 0 bases at V and 1 base at J, with 12 bases between.

This CDR3 is CASSLGGRFTDTQYF. CDR3 nucleotides: TGTGCCAGCAGCTTAGGCGGGAGGTTCACAGATACGCAGTATTTT. The V and J genes are TRBV11-1 and TRBJ2-3, with 8 bases matching TRBD2. Trimming removed 1 base from V and 2 bases from J; junction bases left unmatched: 2. This CDR3 has 15 residues. Germline V gives CDR1 SGHAT, CDR2 FQDESV (reference sequence). The whole variable domain, filled in from reference TRBV11-1 and TRBJ2-3, reads EAEVAQSPRYKITEKSQAVAFWCDPISGHATLYWYRQILGQGPELLVQFQDESVVDDSQLPKDRFSAERLKGVDSTLKIQPAELGDSAMYLCASSLGGRFTDTQYFGPGTRLTVL.

This chain joins TRBV4-2 and TRBJ2-6; D may be TRBD1 (6 bases). Germline CDR1 LGHNA, CDR2 YNFKEQ. V lost 0 bases and J lost 2, with 8 bases in between. CDR3 length: 16 amino acids. For the CDR3, the DNA is TGTGCCAGCAGCCAAGACTGGGGGCCTGGGGCCAACGTCCTGACTTTC. This sequence encodes CASSQDWGPGANVLTF.

This clone has just one count. The genes are TRBV6-6 and TRBJ2-5, with D maybe TRBD1 (6 bases). This CDR3 contains 14 residues. Germline CDR1 reads MNHNY; CDR2 reads SVGAGI (reference sequence). The V end lost 2 bases, the J end lost 3 bases, and 10 bases lay between the germline ends. DNA of the CDR3: TGTGCCAGCAGTTACGGACAGAAGAAAGAGACCCAGTACTTC. Protein product: CASSYGQKKETQYF.

V gene TRBV29-1 combines with J gene TRBJ1-5; 9 nucleotides line up with TRBD1. The CDR3 is 18 residues long. Germline values: CDR1 SQVTM, CDR2 ANQGSEA. J lost 0 bases, V lost 6 bases, and 15 bases had no gene match. This CDR3 is CSVDPRDREPHSNQPQHF. The CDR3 bases are TGCAGCGTAGACCCCCGGGACAGGGAACCCCATAGCAATCAGCCCCAGCATTTT. Supplemented by reference TRBV29-1 and TRBJ1-5, the full variable domain reads SAVISQKPSRDICQRGTSLTIQCQVDSQVTMMFWYRQQPGQSLTLIATANQGSEATYESGFVIDKFPISRPNLTFSTLTVSNMSPEDSSIYLCSVDPRDREPHSNQPQHFGDGTRLSIL.

This rearrangement joins TRBV7-9 to TRBJ2-2; the match to TRBD2 covers 14 bases. The V gene's germline CDR1 is SEHNR and CDR2 FQNEAQ (reference sequence). Trimming at V came to 5 bases and at J to 6 bases, leaving 5 bases not matched to a gene. This CDR3 spans 16 amino acids. This CDR3 is CASSRGLAGVAGELFF. The CDR3 region has the DNA TGTGCCAGCAGCCGGGGACTAGCGGGAGTCGCCGGGGAGCTGTTTTTT.

The rearrangement uses TRBV27 and TRBJ2-3; possibly TRBD2 for D (6 bases). The ends were cut back, 6 bases at V and 0 bases at J, with 13 bases in the middle. Germline V gene sequence: CDR1 MNHEY, CDR2 SMNVEV (reference sequence). The CDR3 covers 15 residues. The CDR3 DNA reads as TGTGCCAGCAGCACTTCAGGGAGGAGCACAGATACGCAGTATTTT. This gives the protein CASSTSGRSTDTQYF.

The J gene is TRBJ2-7, the V gene TRBV6-1; TRBD2 might be the D (5 bases). Germline V gene sequence: CDR1 MNHNS, CDR2 SASEGT. CDR3 length: 15 residues. Trimming left V 4 bases short and J 2 bases short, with 15 bases between. CDR3 sequence reads: CASSGAGRGTYEQYF. For the CDR3, the DNA is TGTGCCAGCAGTGGGGCTGGGAGAGGGACCTACGAGCAGTACTTC.

V gene TRBV13 combines with J gene TRBJ2-3; unclear D gene. V lost 1 base to trimming and J lost 6 bases, with 8 bases between them. The CDR3 spans 13 residues. Germline V gene lookup returns CDR1 PRHDT and CDR2 FYEKMQ (reference sequence). This chain's CDR3 is CASSLVSRDTQYF. CDR3 sequence (DNA): TGTGCCAGCAGCTTAGTTTCTAGGGATACGCAGTATTTT.

The chain combines TRBV29-1 with TRBJ2-7; D might be TRBD2 (5 bases). Per the germline V gene, CDR1 is SQVTM and CDR2 is ANQGSEA. This CDR3 contains 13 residues. Trimming cost V 1 base and J 7 bases, with 14 bases left between them. CDR3 coding DNA: TGCAGCGTTGAAGTAGCGTCCGCCTTGGAGCAGTACTTC. Translated: CSVEVASALEQYF.

This chain links TRBV10-3 with TRBJ2-3, with D possibly being TRBD2 (7 bases). The germline V and J ends were trimmed by 4 bases and 2 bases, with 10 bases remaining between them. CDR1 is ENHRY, CDR2 SYGVKD, per germline. The CDR3 has 14 amino acids. CDR3 bases: TGTGCCATCAGTGTCGGGGGGCCCACAGATACGCAGTATTTT. This sequence encodes CAISVGGPTDTQYF.